These T cell receptor beta chains were read from a single sample in a study of Ad26.COV2.S vaccination and SARS-CoV-2 variants. The protocol was immunoSEQ multiplex PCR, while the TCRdb copy is restricted to in-frame clones and leaves out a portion. Of approximately 480,000 clones listed, around nine tenths are singletons. This specimen was peripheral blood, taken in a trial of Ad26.COV2.S vaccine versus placebo. These receptors all stem from a person between 18 and 65 years old who received the Ad26.COV2.S COVID-19 vaccine or a placebo. The CDR3 runs from the conserved cysteine through the conserved F or W. A D gene is named only where the DNA matches it firmly. Where a row states a size, it is once, few, many or the class of an expanded clone; other rows omit it.

>TRBJ1-1|.|TRBV11-3|.
CASSLSPTTEAFF
TGTGCCAGCAGCTTAAGCCCGACTACTGAAGCTTTCTTT
>TRBJ1-1|.|TRBV5-6|.
CASSLDRQNTEAFF
TGTGCCAGCAGCTTGGACAGACAAAACACTGAAGCTTTCTTT
>TRBJ1-2|.|TRBV7-2|.
CASSPPGRFYGYTF
TGTGCCAGCAGCCCCCCTGGCCGATTCTATGGCTACACCTTC
>TRBJ1-1|.|TRBV6-5|.
CASRIQLNTEAFF
TGTGCCAGCAGGATACAGTTGAACACTGAAGCTTTCTTT
>TRBJ2-5|.|TRBV24-1|.
CATSDRRETQYF
TGTGCCACCAGTGATCGTCGAGAGACCCAGTACTTC
>TRBJ1-2|.|TRBV12-3/TRBV12-4|.
CASSPRTFYGYTF
TGTGCCAGCAGCCCCAGAACCTTTTATGGCTACACCTTC
>TRBJ2-1|.|TRBV11-3|.
CASSPPRWGISYNEQFF
TGTGCCAGCAGCCCCCCTCGATGGGGAATCTCCTACAATGAGCAGTTCTTC
>TRBJ2-1|.|TRBV6-5|TRBD2
CASTPSGGTEQFF
TGTGCCAGCACCCCCAGCGGGGGAACTGAGCAGTTCTTC
>TRBJ2-5|few|TRBV4-2|.
CASSQDPMETQYF
TGTGCCAGCAGCCAAGATCCTATGGAGACCCAGTACTTC
>TRBJ2-3|.|TRBV7-9|.
CASSQGGGGEDTQYF
TGTGCCAGCAGCCAGGGCGGGGGCGGTGAAGATACGCAGTATTTT
>TRBJ2-1|.|TRBV27|.
CASSLHPANEQFF
TGTGCCAGCAGTTTACACCCAGCCAATGAGCAGTTCTTC
>TRBJ1-2|many|TRBV19|.
CASSIEGNYGYTF
TGTGCCAGTAGTATAGAGGGAAACTATGGCTACACCTTC
>TRBJ2-7|.|TRBV6-2/TRBV6-3|TRBD1
CASSHTGGLYREQYF
TGTGCCAGCAGTCATACAGGGGGCTTATATCGGGAGCAGTACTTC
>TRBJ2-7|.|TRBV2|.
CASGIGGPPDEQYF
TGTGCCAGCGGGATTGGGGGCCCGCCGGACGAGCAGTACTTC
>TRBJ2-2|.|TRBV7-3|TRBD2
CASSPPGLAGVGELFF
TGTGCCAGCAGCCCTCCGGGACTAGCGGGAGTAGGGGAGCTGTTTTTT
>TRBJ1-4|.|TRBV4-2|.
CASSQEAVDNEKLFF
TGTGCCAGCAGCCAAGAAGCAGTGGATAATGAAAAACTGTTTTTT
>TRBJ1-6|.|TRBV4-2|TRBD1
CASSRGDSPTTRSYNSPLHF
TGTGCCAGCAGCCGAGGGGACAGTCCTACCACACGCTCCTATAATTCACCCCTCCACTTT
>TRBJ1-2|many|TRBV29-1|.
CSVETDNYGYTF
TGCAGCGTAGAGACAGATAACTATGGCTACACCTTC
>TRBJ2-5|.|TRBV5-4|TRBD2
CASTGGGQETQYF
TGTGCCAGCACGGGGGGGGGCCAAGAGACCCAGTACTTC
>TRBJ2-3|.|TRBV5-1|.
CASSLFYGDTQYF
TGCGCCAGCAGCTTGTTCTATGGAGATACGCAGTATTTT
>TRBJ1-5|.|TRBV5-4|.
CASSLPNQPQHF
TGTGCCAGCAGCCTCCCAAATCAGCCCCAGCATTTT
>TRBJ1-2|.|TRBV30|.
CAWSVRQSNYGYTF
TGTGCCTGGAGTGTACGACAATCTAACTATGGCTACACCTTC
>TRBJ2-1|.|TRBV19|TRBD2
CASSIASGRGNEQFF
TGTGCCAGTAGTATAGCTAGCGGGAGAGGCAATGAGCAGTTCTTC
>TRBJ2-7|.|TRBV3-1/TRBV3-2|TRBD1
CASSRGTGGDEQYF
TGTGCCAGCAGCCGTGGGACAGGGGGCGACGAGCAGTACTTC
>TRBJ2-1|.|TRBV21-1|.
CASSKGELACYNEQFF
TGTGCCAGCAGCAAAGGTGAGCTTGCTTGCTACAATGAGCAGTTCTTC
>TRBJ1-3|.|TRBV5-5|.
CASSFNGGDVGNTIYF
TGTGCCAGCAGCTTCAATGGGGGGGACGTAGGAAACACCATATATTTT
>TRBJ2-6|.|TRBV11-2|.
CASSLLASGANVLTF
TGTGCCAGCAGCTTGCTTGCTTCTGGGGCCAACGTCCTGACTTTC
>TRBJ1-5|.|TRBV28|.
CASALRNQPQHF
TGTGCCAGCGCCCTCAGGAATCAGCCCCAGCATTTT
>TRBJ2-1|.|TRBV10-3|.
CAISALVYNEQFF
TGTGCCATCAGTGCACTAGTCTACAATGAGCAGTTCTTC
>TRBJ2-2|.|TRBV25-1|.
CASSGGTNTGELFF
TGTGCCAGCAGTGGCGGGACTAACACCGGGGAGCTGTTTTTT
>TRBJ2-5|.|TRBV2|TRBD2
CASMASGFETQYF
TGTGCCAGCATGGCTAGCGGGTTTGAGACCCAGTACTTC
>TRBJ2-1|.|TRBV7-9|.
CASSFTAGYNEQFF
TGTGCCAGCAGTTTCACAGCGGGCTACAATGAGCAGTTCTTC
>TRBJ2-5|.|TRBV4-2|.
CASSLGDRQETQYF
TGTGCCAGCAGCTTGGGGGATCGCCAAGAGACCCAGTACTTC
>TRBJ2-1|.|TRBV6-2/TRBV6-3|.
CASSYRTDTGNEQFF
TGTGCCAGCAGTTACAGGACAGATACGGGGAATGAGCAGTTCTTC
>TRBJ1-2|.|TRBV7-9|.
CASSLVPENYGYTF
TGTGCCAGCAGCTTAGTTCCGGAGAACTATGGCTACACCTTC
>TRBJ1-5|.|TRBV28|.
CASSNTQGGGDQPQHF
TGTGCCAGCAGTAACACTCAGGGAGGTGGGGATCAGCCCCAGCATTTT
>TRBJ1-5|.|TRBV7-2|.
CASSLGLGGNQPQHF
TGTGCCAGCAGCTTAGGTTTAGGGGGGAATCAGCCCCAGCATTTT
>TRBJ1-2|.|TRBV11-2|.
CASSLGVGNYGYTF
TGTGCCAGCAGCTTAGGGGTCGGTAACTATGGCTACACCTTC
>TRBJ1-4|.|TRBV19|.
CASSIAPDEKLFF
TGTGCCAGTAGTATAGCGCCAGATGAAAAACTGTTTTTT
>TRBJ1-1|.|TRBV19|TRBD1
CASSAGQGGAEAFF
TGTGCCAGTAGTGCCGGACAGGGCGGGGCGGAAGCTTTCTTT
>TRBJ2-7|.|TRBV5-1|.
CASRGEGTNYEQYF
TGCGCCAGCAGGGGGGAAGGGACCAACTACGAGCAGTACTTC
>TRBJ1-1|.|TRBV28|.
CASTLGGMNTEAFF
TGTGCCAGCACCTTGGGGGGGATGAACACTGAAGCTTTCTTT
>TRBJ2-2|.|TRBV3-1/TRBV3-2|.
CASSQASGELFF
TGTGCCAGCAGCCAAGCCAGCGGGGAGCTGTTTTTT
>TRBJ1-2|.|TRBV5-6|.
CASSLGPPGYTF
TGTGCCAGCAGCTTGGGCCCGCCTGGCTACACCTTC
>TRBJ2-1|.|TRBV25-1|.
CASSEFRTGNEQFF
TGTGCCAGCAGTGAATTCCGAACAGGGAACGAGCAGTTCTTC
>TRBJ1-1|few|TRBV7-2|TRBD1
CASSPTGVNMNTEAFF
TGTGCCAGCAGCCCGACAGGGGTTAACATGAACACTGAAGCTTTCTTT
>TRBJ2-3|.|TRBV7-2|.
CASSPSADTQYF
TGTGCCAGCAGCCCTTCGGCAGATACGCAGTATTTT
>TRBJ1-2|.|TRBV4-3|.
CASSQDGFSGYTF
TGCGCCAGCAGCCAAGACGGGTTTAGTGGCTACACCTTC
>TRBJ1-5|.|TRBV6-2/TRBV6-3|.
CASSLRTNRGNQPQHF
TGTGCCAGCAGTCTCCGCACCAACAGGGGCAATCAGCCCCAGCATTTT
>TRBJ2-6|.|TRBV7-8|.
CASSLAGGANVLTF
TGTGCCAGCAGCTTAGCAGGGGGGGCCAACGTCCTGACTTTC
>TRBJ2-7|.|TRBV5-1|.
CASRGSYEQYF
TGCGCCAGCAGGGGCTCCTACGAGCAGTACTTC
>TRBJ1-5|.|TRBV30|TRBD1
CAWSPRDRGNNQPQHF
TGTGCCTGGAGTCCCCGGGACAGGGGGAACAATCAGCCCCAGCATTTT
>TRBJ2-7|.|TRBV29-1|TRBD2
CSVVKRGSYEQYF
TGCAGCGTTGTTAAGCGGGGGTCCTACGAGCAGTACTTC
>TRBJ2-3|few|TRBV4-1|TRBD2
CASSQVFPQAGGPRDTQYF
TGCGCCAGCAGCCAAGTTTTCCCTCAAGCGGGAGGGCCGAGAGATACGCAGTATTTT
>TRBJ1-2|.|TRBV7-9|.
CASSLLGQVGDGYTF
TGTGCCAGCAGCTTATTAGGCCAAGTAGGGGATGGCTACACCTTC